The TCR beta chain described here comes from a study of blood T cell repertoires in COVID-19. From germline, CDR1 is SEHNR and CDR2 FQNEAQ (reference sequence). The CDR3 totals 14 residues. V lost 3 bases to trimming and J lost 3 bases; unmatched junction nucleotides: 4. Study processing details: Reference gene primer amplification in the assay estimated nucleated cell counts. Libraries were prepared by immunoSEQ multiplex PCR; TCRdb keeps only in-frame clonotypes and omits some of them. V, J and clone size were drawn from that table, and D and trimming were deduced from the DNA. The repertoire consists of around 16,000 clones, with roughly four fifths occurring once and the leading ten covering 20% to 25%.

This chain links TRBV7-9 with TRBJ2-7, with 8 bases fitting TRBD1. Sample: peripheral blood. The receptor was isolated from a man older than 75 with active or convalescent COVID-19. CDR3 residues: CASSLDRVGYEQYF. DNA for the CDR3: TGTGCCAGCAGCTTGGACAGGGTAGGCTACGAGCAGTACTTC. Based on the CDR3 plus reference TRBV7-9 and TRBJ2-7, the full variable domain is DTGVSQNPRHKITKRGQNVTFRCDPISEHNRLYWYRQTLGQGPEFLTYFQNEAQLEKSRLLSDRFSAERPKGSFSTLEIQRTEQGDSAMYLCASSLDRVGYEQYFGPGTRLTVT.